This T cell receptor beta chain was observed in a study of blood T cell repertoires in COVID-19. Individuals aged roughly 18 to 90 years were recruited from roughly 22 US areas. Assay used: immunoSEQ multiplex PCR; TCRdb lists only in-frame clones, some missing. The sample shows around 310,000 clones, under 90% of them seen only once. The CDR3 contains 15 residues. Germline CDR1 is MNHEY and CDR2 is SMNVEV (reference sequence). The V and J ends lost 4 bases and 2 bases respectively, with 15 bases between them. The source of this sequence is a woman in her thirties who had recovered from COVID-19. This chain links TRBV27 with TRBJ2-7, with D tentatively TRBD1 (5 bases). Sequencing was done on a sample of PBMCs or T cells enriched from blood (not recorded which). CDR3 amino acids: CASSSVAGQTYEQYF. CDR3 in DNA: TGTGCCAGCAGTTCCGTAGCAGGGCAGACCTACGAGCAGTACTTC.